The text below deals with one T cell receptor (beta chain). Profiling relied on immunoSEQ multiplex PCR, and the TCRdb table lists in-frame clones only, not all of them. Of about 59,000 clones in the sample, about 90% are singletons; the top ten hold approximately 5.1%. This specimen comes from a study of blood T cell repertoires in COVID-19. In the study overall: The cDNA or gDNA used as material had been derived from T cells, B-cell-depleted T cells, or PBMCs.

This CDR3 has 15 residues. CDR1 is SEHNR and CDR2 is FQNEAQ in the germline V gene (reference sequence). Unmatched junction bases numbered 6, after V lost 5 bases and J lost 5 bases. The V call is TRBV7-9, the J call TRBJ2-2; 9 bases line up with TRBD1. Source material: peripheral blood. The receptor was isolated from a man older than 75 in a cohort sampled during active COVID-19. CDR3 coding DNA: TGTGCCAGCAGCGCCGACAGGGGGTATACCGGGGAGCTGTTTTTT. It translates to CASSADRGYTGELFF.